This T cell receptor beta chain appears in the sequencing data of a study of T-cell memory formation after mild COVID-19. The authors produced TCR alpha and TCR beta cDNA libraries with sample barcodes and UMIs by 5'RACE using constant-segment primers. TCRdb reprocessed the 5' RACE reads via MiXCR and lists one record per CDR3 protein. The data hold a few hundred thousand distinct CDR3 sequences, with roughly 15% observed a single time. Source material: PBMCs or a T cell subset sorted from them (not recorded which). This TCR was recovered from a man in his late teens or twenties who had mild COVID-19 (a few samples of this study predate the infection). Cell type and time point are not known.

As DNA, the CDR3 is TGTGCCAGCAGCGGTGATTGGTCCTACAATGAGCAGTTCTTC. This encodes CASSGDWSYNEQFF. The gene calls are TRBV7-8 and TRBJ2-1, with no clear D. This CDR3 is 14 amino acids long. V shed 5 bases and J shed 1 base, with 9 bases lying between them. Germline CDR1 is SGHVS and CDR2 is FQNEAQ.